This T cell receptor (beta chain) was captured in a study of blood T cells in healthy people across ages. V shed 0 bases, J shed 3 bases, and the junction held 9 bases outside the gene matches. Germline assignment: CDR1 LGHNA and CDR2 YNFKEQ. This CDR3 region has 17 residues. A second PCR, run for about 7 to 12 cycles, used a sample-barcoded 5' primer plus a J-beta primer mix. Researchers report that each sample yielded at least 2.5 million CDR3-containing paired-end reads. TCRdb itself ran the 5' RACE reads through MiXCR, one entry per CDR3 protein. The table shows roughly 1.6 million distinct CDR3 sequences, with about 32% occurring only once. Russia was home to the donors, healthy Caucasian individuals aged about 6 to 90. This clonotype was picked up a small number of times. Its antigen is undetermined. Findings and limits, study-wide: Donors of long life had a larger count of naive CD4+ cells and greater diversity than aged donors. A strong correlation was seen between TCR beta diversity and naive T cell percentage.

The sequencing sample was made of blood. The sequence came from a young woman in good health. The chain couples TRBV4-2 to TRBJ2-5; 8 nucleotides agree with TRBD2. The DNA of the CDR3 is TGTGCCAGCAGCCAAGACTTCGGGAGGGCCAGGGAAGAGACCCAGTACTTC. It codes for CASSQDFGRAREETQYF.